This TCR beta chain was sequenced in a study of blood T cell repertoires in COVID-19. For the study at large: Specimens from acute and convalescent COVID-19 originated in the United States, Italy and Spain. The cDNA or gDNA used as material had been derived from T cells, B-cell-depleted T cells, or PBMCs.

How the authors handled the data: Amplification with reference gene primers provided the estimates of nucleated cell counts. This table comes from immunoSEQ multiplex PCR, and its TCRdb copy is limited to in-frame clones, with some not included. V and J calls and clone size come straight from that table; D and trimming were deduced from the DNA. The sample has about 330,000 clones; about 88% are singletons. Per germline, CDR1 SGHDN and CDR2 FVKESK. The CDR3 runs 13 residues. The V gene lost 3 bases and the J gene lost 5 bases, with 11 bases spanning the gap. Material for sequencing was PBMCs or T cells enriched from blood (not recorded which). The chain recombines TRBV14 with TRBJ2-7, with D maybe TRBD1 (6 bases). The TCR was taken from a woman in her 30s who had recovered from COVID-19. DNA for the CDR3: TGTGCCAGCAGCCACGACAGGTTCCACGAGCAGTACTTC. Residues: CASSHDRFHEQYF.